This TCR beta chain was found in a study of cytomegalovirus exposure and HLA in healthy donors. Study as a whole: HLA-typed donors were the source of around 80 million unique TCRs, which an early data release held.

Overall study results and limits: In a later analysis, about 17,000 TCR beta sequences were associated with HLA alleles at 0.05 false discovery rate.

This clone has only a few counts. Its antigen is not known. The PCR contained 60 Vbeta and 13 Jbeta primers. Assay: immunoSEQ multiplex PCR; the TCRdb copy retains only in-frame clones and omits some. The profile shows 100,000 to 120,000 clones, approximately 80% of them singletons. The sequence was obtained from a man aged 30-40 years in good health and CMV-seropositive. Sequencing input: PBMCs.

DNA for the CDR3: TGTGCCAGCCGGAGCGGGACCCAGCCCCAGCATTTT. Its protein is CASRSGTQPQHF. V usage is TRBV28 and J usage is TRBJ1-5; possible D gene TRBD1, 5 bases. Per the germline V gene, CDR1 is MDHEN and CDR2 is SYDVKM. This CDR3 region has 12 residues. Trimming shortened V by 8 bases and J by 7 bases, and 12 bases separated the two germline ends. Complete variable domain (other parts from reference TRBV28 and TRBJ1-5): DVKVTQSSRYLVKRTGEKVFLECVQDMDHENMFWYRQDPGLGLRLIYFSYDVKMKEKGDIPEGYSVSREKKERFSLILESASTNQTSMYLCASRSGTQPQHFGDGTRLSIL.